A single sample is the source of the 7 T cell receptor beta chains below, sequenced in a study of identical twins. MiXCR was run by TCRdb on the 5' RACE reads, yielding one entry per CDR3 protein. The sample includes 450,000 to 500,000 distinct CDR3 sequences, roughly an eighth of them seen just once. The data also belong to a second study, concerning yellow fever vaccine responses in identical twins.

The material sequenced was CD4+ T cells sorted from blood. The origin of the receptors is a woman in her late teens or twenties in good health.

CDR3 amino acids: CATSRPRQDDEQYF. As DNA, the CDR3 is TGTGCCACCAGCAGGCCTCGACAGGACGACGAGCAGTACTTC. The chain has TRBV15 and TRBJ2-7, with D tentatively TRBD1 (6 bases). Germline lookup yields CDR1 LNHNV and CDR2 YYDKDF (reference sequence). This CDR3 is built from 14 residues. Trimming shortened V by 3 bases and J by 5 bases, and 14 bases separated the two germline ends.

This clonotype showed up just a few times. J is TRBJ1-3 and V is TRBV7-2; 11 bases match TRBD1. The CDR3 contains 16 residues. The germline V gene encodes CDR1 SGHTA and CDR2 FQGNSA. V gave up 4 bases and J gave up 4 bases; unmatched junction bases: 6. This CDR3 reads CASSSGQGASGNTIYF. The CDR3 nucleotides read TGTGCCAGCAGCTCTGGACAGGGGGCGTCCGGAAACACCATATATTTT.

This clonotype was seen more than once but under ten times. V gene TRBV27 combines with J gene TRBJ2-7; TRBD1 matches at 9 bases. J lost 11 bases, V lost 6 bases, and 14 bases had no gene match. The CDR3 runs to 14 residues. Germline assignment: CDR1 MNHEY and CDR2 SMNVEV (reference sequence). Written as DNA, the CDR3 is TGTGCCAGCAGGCCCGGGACAGGGTATCCGATGGAGTACTTC. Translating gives CASRPGTGYPMEYF.

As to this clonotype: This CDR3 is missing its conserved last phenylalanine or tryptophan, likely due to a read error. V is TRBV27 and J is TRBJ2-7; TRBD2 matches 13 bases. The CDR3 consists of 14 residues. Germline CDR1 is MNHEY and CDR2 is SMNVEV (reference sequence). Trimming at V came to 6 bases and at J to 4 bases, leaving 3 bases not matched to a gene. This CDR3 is CASRRTSGSYEQYY. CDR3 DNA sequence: TGTGCCAGCAGAAGGACTAGCGGGAGTTACGAGCAGTACTAC.

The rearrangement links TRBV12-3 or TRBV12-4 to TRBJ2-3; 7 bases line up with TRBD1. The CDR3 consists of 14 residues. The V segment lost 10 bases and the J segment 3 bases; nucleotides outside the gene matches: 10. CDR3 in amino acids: CATSDRRRTDTQYF. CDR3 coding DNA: TGTGCCACCTCGGACAGGCGAAGGACAGATACGCAGTATTTT.

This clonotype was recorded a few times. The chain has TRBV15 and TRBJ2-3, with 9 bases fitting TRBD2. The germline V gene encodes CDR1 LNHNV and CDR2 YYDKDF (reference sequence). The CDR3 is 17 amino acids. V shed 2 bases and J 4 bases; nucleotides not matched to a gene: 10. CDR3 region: CATSRKKLAGFPDTQYF. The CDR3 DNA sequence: TGTGCCACCAGCAGAAAGAAACTAGCGGGTTTCCCAGATACGCAGTATTTT.

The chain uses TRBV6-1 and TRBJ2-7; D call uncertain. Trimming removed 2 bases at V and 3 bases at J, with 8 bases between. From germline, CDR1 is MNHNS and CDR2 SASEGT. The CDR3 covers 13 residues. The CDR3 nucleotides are TGTGCCAGCAGTGAACTTCGGATCTACGAGCAGTACTTC. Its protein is CASSELRIYEQYF.